Below are 14 T cell receptor beta chains sequenced from a single sample in a study of T cell repertoires in cytomegalovirus infection. One entry per CDR3 protein, called by TCRdb with MiXCR from the reads. The sample contains some 200,000 distinct CDR3 sequences, roughly 9% of which appear only once. Sequencing input: PBMCs. All receptors derive from a human donor in good health (CMV status not recorded). Some clones in this sample may be carry-over from other donors' samples.

This clonotype was counted only a few times. V is TRBV27 and J is TRBJ2-2; D is undetermined. This CDR3 has 13 amino acids. V was trimmed by 4 bases and J by 10 bases, leaving 13 bases between them. In germline, CDR1 is MNHEY, CDR2 SMNVEV (reference sequence). The CDR3 region is CASSSTIWMELFF. Written as DNA, the CDR3 is TGTGCCAGCAGTTCCACAATTTGGATGGAGCTGTTTTTT.

This clonotype has just a few counts. The rearrangement uses TRBV20-1 and TRBJ2-7; 9 nucleotides match TRBD1. The CDR3 has 15 residues. Losses at the gene ends were 3 bases for V and 1 base for J; bases not matched to a gene: 7. The germline V gene has CDR1 DFQATT and CDR2 SNEGSKA (reference sequence). CDR3 bases: TGCAGTGCTAGTTATGCGACAGGGGGATCCTACGAGCAGTACTTC. Translating it yields CSASYATGGSYEQYF.

This chain connects TRBV28 to TRBJ2-7, with D possibly matching TRBD2 (6 bases). In germline, CDR1 is MDHEN, CDR2 SYDVKM. This CDR3 is 13 amino acids long. Between the trimmed V and J ends, which lost 8 bases and 2 bases, there was a span of 13 bases. DNA of the CDR3: TGTGCCAGCGGGGGGATAGTAACCTACGAGCAGTACTTC. Translated, it gives CASGGIVTYEQYF.

The CDR3 spells CATSDPPGGQETQYF. Written as DNA, the CDR3 is TGTGCCACCAGTGACCCCCCCGGGGGCCAAGAGACCCAGTACTTC. J is TRBJ2-5 and V is TRBV24-1; D may be TRBD2 (6 bases). Trimming left V 4 bases short and J 1 base short, with 12 bases between. Germline loops: CDR1 KGHDR, CDR2 SFDVKD. The CDR3 length is 15 residues.

The V call is TRBV10-3, the J call TRBJ1-2; D possibly corresponds to TRBD1 (5 bases). Germline loops: CDR1 ENHRY, CDR2 SYGVKD. The CDR3 has 14 residues. CDR3 DNA sequence: TGTGCTTACCAATGGGGCAACTCTAACTATGGCTACACCTTC. It specifies CAYQWGNSNYGYTF.

This clonotype was picked up many times. The chain combines TRBV4-3 with TRBJ2-2; 7 nucleotides match TRBD2. Germline V lookup: CDR1 LGHNA, CDR2 YSLEER. This CDR3 has 15 residues. V lost 4 bases to trimming and J lost 7 bases; unmatched junction nucleotides: 9. DNA of the CDR3: TGCGCCAGCAGCCGGGGGGGACCCCAAGTCGGGGAGCTGTTTTTT. Amino acids: CASSRGGPQVGELFF.

This clonotype was observed a handful of times. The chain joins TRBV10-3 to TRBJ1-5; D unresolved. Trimming took 3 bases from V and 6 from J, leaving 12 bases between them. This CDR3 has 14 residues. Per the germline V gene, CDR1 is ENHRY and CDR2 is SYGVKD. CDR3 loop: CAISDRTVAQPQHF. The CDR3 DNA reads as TGTGCCATCAGTGACCGCACCGTAGCTCAGCCCCAGCATTTT.

V usage is TRBV7-9 and J usage is TRBJ1-1, with TRBD1 matching over 12 bases. Germline trimming cut 5 bases from V and 10 bases from J; bases unmatched to any gene: 8. CDR1 is SEHNR, CDR2 FQNEAQ, per germline (reference sequence). The length of the CDR3 is 14 residues. The CDR3 nucleotides read TGTGCCAGCAGCCTAAGGGACAGGGGGCAATTAGCTTTCTTT. Protein: CASSLRDRGQLAFF.

This rearrangement joins TRBV30 to TRBJ1-1, with no clear D. The V and J ends lost 0 bases and 0 bases respectively, with 8 bases between them. CDR3 length equals 14 residues. Germline V gene lookup returns CDR1 GTSNPN and CDR2 SVGIG (reference sequence). CDR3 loop: CAWSVLGLNTEAFF. As DNA, the CDR3 is TGTGCCTGGAGTGTACTAGGGCTGAACACTGAAGCTTTCTTT.

In its sample, this clonotype was seen many times. The chain is built from TRBV7-2 and TRBJ1-2; tentative D call: TRBD1 (6 bases). The V end was cut by 6 bases, the J end by 2 bases, with 13 bases between. CDR1 SGHTA and CDR2 FQGNSA come from the germline V gene. This CDR3 is built from 14 residues. The CDR3 region has the DNA TGTGCCAGCAGATCTGCCGGGACAAACTATGGCTACACCTTC. Translated, it gives CASRSAGTNYGYTF.

This clonotype was observed a few times. The chain couples TRBV5-1 to TRBJ1-2; D may be TRBD1 (5 bases). CDR3 length: 15 residues. V lost 4 bases and J lost 4, with 17 bases in between. In germline, CDR1 is SGHRS, CDR2 YFSETQ. DNA for the CDR3: TGCGCCAGCAGCGGCGGGAGGGCAGGGCCCTATGGCTACACCTTC. Encoded protein: CASSGGRAGPYGYTF.

This clonotype was counted only a few times. The V and J genes are TRBV5-6 and TRBJ2-3, with D perhaps TRBD1 (6 bases). V was pared by 2 bases and J by 4 bases, with 11 bases between. From germline, CDR1 is SGHDT and CDR2 YYEEEE. This CDR3 is built from 14 residues. The CDR3 protein is CASSFTGSADTQYF. The CDR3 DNA reads as TGTGCCAGCAGCTTTACAGGGAGCGCAGATACGCAGTATTTT.

The chain couples TRBV27 to TRBJ2-3; D uncertain. The CDR3 is 14 residues long. Germline V gene data show CDR1 as MNHEY and CDR2 as SMNVEV (reference sequence). With 3 bases removed from V and 5 bases from J, the gap between germline ends came to 12 bases. CDR3: CASSFLLSGDTQYF. CDR3 sequence (DNA): TGTGCCAGCAGTTTTCTGTTATCCGGAGATACGCAGTATTTT.

This clonotype was seen at least ten times. The chain is built from TRBV19 and TRBJ1-5, with D unresolved. V was clipped by 5 bases and J by 4 bases, with 12 bases between them. The CDR3 runs 14 residues. The germline CDR1 and CDR2 sequences are LNHDA and SQIVND (reference sequence). Written as DNA, the CDR3 is TGTGCCAGTAGTCTTCATAGGGAGAATCAGCCCCAGCATTTT. This codes for CASSLHRENQPQHF.